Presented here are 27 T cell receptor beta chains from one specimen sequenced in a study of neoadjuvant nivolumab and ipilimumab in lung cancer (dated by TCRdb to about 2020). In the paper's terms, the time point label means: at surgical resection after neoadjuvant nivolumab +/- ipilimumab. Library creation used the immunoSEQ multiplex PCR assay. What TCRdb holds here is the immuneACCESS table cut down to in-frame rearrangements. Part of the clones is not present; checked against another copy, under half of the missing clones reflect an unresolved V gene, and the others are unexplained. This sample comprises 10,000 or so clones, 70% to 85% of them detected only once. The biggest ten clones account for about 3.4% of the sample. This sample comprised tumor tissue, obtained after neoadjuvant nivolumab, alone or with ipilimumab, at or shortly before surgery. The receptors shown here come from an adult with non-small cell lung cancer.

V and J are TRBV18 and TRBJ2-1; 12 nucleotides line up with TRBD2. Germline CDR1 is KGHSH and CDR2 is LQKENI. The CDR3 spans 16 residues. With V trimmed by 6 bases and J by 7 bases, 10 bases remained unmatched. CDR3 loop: CASSPPGLAGLNEQFF. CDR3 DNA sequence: TGTGCCAGCTCCCCGCCCGGACTAGCGGGATTGAATGAGCAGTTCTTC. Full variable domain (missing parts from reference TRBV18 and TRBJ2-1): NAGVMQNPRHLVRRRGQEARLRCSPMKGHSHVYWYRQLPEEGLKFMVYLQKENIIDESGMPKERFSAEFPKEGPSILRIQQVVRGDSAAYFCASSPPGLAGLNEQFFGPGTRLTVL.

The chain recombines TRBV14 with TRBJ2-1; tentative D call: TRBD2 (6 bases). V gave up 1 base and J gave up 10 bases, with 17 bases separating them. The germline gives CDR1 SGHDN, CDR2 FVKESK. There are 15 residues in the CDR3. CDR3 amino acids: CASSQVRLRLAEQFF. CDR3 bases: TGTGCCAGCAGCCAAGTTCGTCTCAGGCTAGCGGAGCAGTTCTTC.

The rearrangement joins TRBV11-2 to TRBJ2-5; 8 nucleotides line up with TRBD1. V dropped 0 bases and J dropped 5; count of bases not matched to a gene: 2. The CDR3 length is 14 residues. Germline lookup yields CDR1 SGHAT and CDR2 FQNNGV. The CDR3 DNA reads TGTGCCAGCAGCTTAGACAGGGGGCTGGAGACCCAGTACTTC. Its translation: CASSLDRGLETQYF.

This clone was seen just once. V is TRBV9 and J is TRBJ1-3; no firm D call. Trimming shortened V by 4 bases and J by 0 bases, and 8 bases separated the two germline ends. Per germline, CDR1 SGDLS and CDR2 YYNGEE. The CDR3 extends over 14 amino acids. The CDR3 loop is CASSPRSSGNTIYF. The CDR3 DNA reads TGTGCCAGCAGCCCCAGAAGCTCTGGAAACACCATATATTTT.

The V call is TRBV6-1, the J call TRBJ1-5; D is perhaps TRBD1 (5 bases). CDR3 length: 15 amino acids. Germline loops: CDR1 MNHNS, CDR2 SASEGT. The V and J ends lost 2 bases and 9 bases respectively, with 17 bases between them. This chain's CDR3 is CASSESGGDGGPQHF. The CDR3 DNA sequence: TGTGCCAGCAGTGAATCGGGAGGGGATGGGGGGCCCCAGCATTTT.

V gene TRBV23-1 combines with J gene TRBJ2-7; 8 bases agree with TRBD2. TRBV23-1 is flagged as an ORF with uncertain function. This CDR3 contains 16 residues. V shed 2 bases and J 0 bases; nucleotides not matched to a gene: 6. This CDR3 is CASSQRVAGSSYEQYF. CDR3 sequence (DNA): TGCGCCAGCAGTCAAAGAGTAGCGGGATCCTCCTACGAGCAGTACTTC.

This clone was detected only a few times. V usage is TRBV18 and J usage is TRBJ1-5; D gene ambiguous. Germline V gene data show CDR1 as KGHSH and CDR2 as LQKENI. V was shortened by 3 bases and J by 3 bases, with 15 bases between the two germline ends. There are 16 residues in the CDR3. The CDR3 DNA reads TGTGCCAGCTCACCCACCGCAGACATAGTCAATCAGCCCCAGCATTTT. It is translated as CASSPTADIVNQPQHF.

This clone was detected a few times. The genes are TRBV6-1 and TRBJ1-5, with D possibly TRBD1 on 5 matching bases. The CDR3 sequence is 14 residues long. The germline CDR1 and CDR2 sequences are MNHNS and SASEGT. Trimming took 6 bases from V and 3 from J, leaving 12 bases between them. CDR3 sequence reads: CASSLTDFNQPQHF. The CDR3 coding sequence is TGTGCCAGCAGCCTGACAGATTTCAATCAGCCCCAGCATTTT.

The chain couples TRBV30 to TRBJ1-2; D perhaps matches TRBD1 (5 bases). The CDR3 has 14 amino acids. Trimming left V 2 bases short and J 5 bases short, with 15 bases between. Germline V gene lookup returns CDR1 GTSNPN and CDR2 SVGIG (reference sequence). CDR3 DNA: TGTGCCTGGAGTATCCAGGGCAAGTTGTATGGCTACACCTTC. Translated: CAWSIQGKLYGYTF. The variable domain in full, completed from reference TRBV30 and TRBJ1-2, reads SQTIHQWPATLVQPVGSPLSLECTVEGTSNPNLYWYRQAAGRGLQLLFYSVGIGQISSEVPQNLSASRPQDRQFILSSKKLLLSDSGFYLCAWSIQGKLYGYTFGSGTRLTVV.

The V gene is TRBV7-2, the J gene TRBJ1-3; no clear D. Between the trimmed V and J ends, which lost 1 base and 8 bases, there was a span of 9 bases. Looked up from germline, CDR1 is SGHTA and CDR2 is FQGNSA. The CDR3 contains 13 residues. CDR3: CASSLEMGYTIYF. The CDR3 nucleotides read TGTGCCAGCAGCTTAGAAATGGGATACACCATATATTTT.

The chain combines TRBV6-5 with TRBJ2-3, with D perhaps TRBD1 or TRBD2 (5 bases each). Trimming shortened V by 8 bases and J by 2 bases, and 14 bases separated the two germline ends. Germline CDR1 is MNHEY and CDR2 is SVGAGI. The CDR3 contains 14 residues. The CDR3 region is CASSSEGHTDTQYF. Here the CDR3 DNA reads TGTGCCAGCTCCTCTGAGGGGCACACAGATACGCAGTATTTT.

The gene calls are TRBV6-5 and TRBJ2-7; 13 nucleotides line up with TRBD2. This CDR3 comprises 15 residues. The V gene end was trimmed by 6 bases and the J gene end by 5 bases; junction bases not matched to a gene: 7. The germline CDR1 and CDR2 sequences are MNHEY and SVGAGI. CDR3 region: CASSRTSGRNNEQYF. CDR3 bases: TGTGCCAGCAGCCGGACTAGCGGGAGAAATAACGAGCAGTACTTC.

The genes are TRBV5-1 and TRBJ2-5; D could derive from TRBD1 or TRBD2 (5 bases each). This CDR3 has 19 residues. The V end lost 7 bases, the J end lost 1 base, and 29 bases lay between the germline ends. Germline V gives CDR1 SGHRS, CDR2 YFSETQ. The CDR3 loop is CASFHPGLAAEGPQETQYF. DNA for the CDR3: TGCGCCAGCTTTCACCCGGGGCTAGCCGCAGAAGGACCCCAAGAGACCCAGTACTTC.

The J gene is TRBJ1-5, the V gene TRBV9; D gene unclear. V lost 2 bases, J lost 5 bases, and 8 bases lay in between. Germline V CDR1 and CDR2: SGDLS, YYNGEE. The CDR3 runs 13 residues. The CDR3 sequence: CASSVGSDQPQHF. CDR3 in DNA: TGTGCCAGCAGCGTGGGGTCAGATCAGCCCCAGCATTTT.

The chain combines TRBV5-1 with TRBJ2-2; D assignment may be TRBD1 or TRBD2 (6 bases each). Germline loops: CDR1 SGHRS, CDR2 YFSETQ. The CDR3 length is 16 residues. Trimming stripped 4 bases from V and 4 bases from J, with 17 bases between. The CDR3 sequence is CASSVGGGGGTGELFF. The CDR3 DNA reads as TGCGCCAGCAGCGTAGGAGGCGGAGGGGGCACCGGGGAGCTGTTTTTT.

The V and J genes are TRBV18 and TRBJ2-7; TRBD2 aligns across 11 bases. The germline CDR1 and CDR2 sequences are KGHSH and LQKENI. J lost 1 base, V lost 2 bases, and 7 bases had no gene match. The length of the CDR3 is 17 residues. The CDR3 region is CASSPSTSGMVSYEQYF. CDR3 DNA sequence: TGTGCCAGCTCACCATCGACTAGCGGGATGGTTTCCTACGAGCAGTACTTC. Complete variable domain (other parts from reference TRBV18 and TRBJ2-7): NAGVMQNPRHLVRRRGQEARLRCSPMKGHSHVYWYRQLPEEGLKFMVYLQKENIIDESGMPKERFSAEFPKEGPSILRIQQVVRGDSAAYFCASSPSTSGMVSYEQYFGPGTRLTVT.

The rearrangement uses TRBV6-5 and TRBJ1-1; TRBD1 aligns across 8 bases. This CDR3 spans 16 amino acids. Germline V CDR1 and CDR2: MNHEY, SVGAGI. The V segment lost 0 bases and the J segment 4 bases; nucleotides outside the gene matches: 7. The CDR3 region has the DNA TGTGCCAGCAGTTACTCCGCAGGGGGCGGGGGCACTGAAGCTTTCTTT. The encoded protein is CASSYSAGGGGTEAFF.

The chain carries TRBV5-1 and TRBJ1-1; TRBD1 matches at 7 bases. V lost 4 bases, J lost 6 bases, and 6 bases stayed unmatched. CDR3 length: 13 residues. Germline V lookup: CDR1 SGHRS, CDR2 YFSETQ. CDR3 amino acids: CASSGGRGPEAFF. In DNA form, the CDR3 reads TGCGCCAGCAGCGGAGGGAGGGGGCCTGAAGCTTTCTTT.

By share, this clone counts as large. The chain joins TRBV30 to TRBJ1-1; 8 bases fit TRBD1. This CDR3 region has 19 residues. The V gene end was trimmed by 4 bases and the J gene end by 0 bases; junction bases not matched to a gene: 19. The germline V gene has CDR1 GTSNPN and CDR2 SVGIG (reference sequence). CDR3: CAWTAGQEPKVVMNTEAFF. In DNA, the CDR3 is TGTGCCTGGACGGCGGGACAGGAACCTAAAGTGGTTATGAACACTGAAGCTTTCTTT.

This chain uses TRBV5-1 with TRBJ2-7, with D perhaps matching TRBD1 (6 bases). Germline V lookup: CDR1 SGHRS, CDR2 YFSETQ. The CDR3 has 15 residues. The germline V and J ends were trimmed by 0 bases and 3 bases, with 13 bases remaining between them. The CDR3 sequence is CASSLGWTEVYEQYF. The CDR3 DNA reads TGCGCCAGCAGCTTGGGCTGGACAGAAGTCTACGAGCAGTACTTC.

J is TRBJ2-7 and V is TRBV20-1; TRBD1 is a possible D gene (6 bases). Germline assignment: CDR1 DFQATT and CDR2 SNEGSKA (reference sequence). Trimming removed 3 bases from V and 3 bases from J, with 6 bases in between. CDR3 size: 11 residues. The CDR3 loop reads CSARDSYEQYF. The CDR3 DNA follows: TGCAGTGCTAGGGACAGCTACGAGCAGTACTTC.

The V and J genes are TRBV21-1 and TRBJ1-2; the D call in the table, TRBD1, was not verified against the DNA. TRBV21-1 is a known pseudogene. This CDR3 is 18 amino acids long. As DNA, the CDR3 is TGTGCCAGCAGAACAAAAACCTCGTACAGGGATCCTGTCTATGGCTACACCTTC. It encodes CASRTKTSYRDPVYGYTF.

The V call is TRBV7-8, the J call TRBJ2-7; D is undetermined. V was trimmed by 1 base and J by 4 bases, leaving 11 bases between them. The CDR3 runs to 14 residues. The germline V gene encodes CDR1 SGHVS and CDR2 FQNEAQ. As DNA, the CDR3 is TGTGCCAGCAGCTTAGGTGGGTCTGATTACGAGCAGTACTTC. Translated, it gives CASSLGGSDYEQYF.

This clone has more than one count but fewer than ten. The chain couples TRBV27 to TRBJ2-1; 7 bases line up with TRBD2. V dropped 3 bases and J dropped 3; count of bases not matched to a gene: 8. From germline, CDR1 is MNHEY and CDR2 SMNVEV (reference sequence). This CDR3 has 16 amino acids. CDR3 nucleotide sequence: TGTGCCAGCAGTTTGCCAGGACTAGAAGGCTACAATGAGCAGTTCTTC. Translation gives CASSLPGLEGYNEQFF.

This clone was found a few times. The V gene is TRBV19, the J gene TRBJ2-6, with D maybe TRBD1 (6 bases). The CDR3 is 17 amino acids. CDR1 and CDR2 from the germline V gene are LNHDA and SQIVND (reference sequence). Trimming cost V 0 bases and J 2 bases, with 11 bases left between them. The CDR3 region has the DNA TGTGCCAGTAGTATAGACCTTACAGGGACTGGGGCCAACGTCCTGACTTTC. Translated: CASSIDLTGTGANVLTF.

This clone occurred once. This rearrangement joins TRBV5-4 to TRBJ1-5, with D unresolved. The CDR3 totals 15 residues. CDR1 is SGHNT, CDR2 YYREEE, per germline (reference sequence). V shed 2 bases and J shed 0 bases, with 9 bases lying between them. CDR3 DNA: TGTGCCAGCAGCTTAAACCAGGATAGCAATCAGCCCCAGCATTTT. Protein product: CASSLNQDSNQPQHF.

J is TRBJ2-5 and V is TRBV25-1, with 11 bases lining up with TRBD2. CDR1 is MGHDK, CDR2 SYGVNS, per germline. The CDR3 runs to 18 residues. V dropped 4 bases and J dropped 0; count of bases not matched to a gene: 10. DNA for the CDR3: TGTGCCAGCAGTGTCAAAGGGGGACTAGCGGAATACCAAGAGACCCAGTACTTC. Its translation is CASSVKGGLAEYQETQYF.